These 10 T cell receptor beta chains came from one sample sequenced in a study of cytomegalovirus exposure and HLA in healthy donors. In the PCR, 60 Vbeta and 13 Jbeta primers were used. Produced via immunoSEQ multiplex PCR; TCRdb's table is partial and in-frame only. The table includes approximately 180,000 clones, about four fifths detected once. Sequencing used PBMCs. Every receptor here comes from a woman younger than 30 in good health and CMV-seronegative.

The chain recombines TRBV5-6 with TRBJ2-2; 7 nucleotides match TRBD1. Trimming removed 1 base from V and 1 base from J; junction bases left unmatched: 7. This CDR3 has 17 residues. CDR1 is SGHDT, CDR2 YYEEEE, per germline. CDR3 DNA: TGTGCCAGCAGCTTGCTGGTAGGGGGCGAGAACACCGGGGAGCTGTTTTTT. This encodes CASSLLVGGENTGELFF.

The chain combines TRBV5-5 with TRBJ1-2; D uncertain. This CDR3 is 14 amino acids long. Germline assignment: CDR1 SGHKS and CDR2 YYEKEE (reference sequence). The V end lost 5 bases, the J end lost 4 bases, and 15 bases lay between the germline ends. The CDR3 reads CASRAGVPSYGYTF. In nucleotides, the CDR3 is TGTGCCAGCAGGGCAGGCGTGCCCAGCTATGGCTACACCTTC. Using reference TRBV5-5 and TRBJ1-2 for the parts outside the CDR3, the full variable domain is DAGVTQSPTHLIKTRGQQVTLRCSPISGHKSVSWYQQVLGQGPQFIFQYYEKEERGRGNFPDRFSARQFPNYSSELNVNALLLGDSALYLCASRAGVPSYGYTFGSGTRLTVV.

The count of this clone is one. This chain's CDR3 is CASSPLSSQETQYF. The CDR3 DNA is TGTGCCAGCAGCCCCCTTTCCTCCCAAGAGACCCAGTACTTC. The chain employs TRBV7-9 and TRBJ2-5; D is uncertain. The germline CDR1 and CDR2 sequences are SEHNR and FQNEAQ (reference sequence). The CDR3 runs to 14 residues. The germline V and J ends were trimmed by 5 bases and 1 base, with 11 bases remaining between them.

The chain carries TRBV2 and TRBJ2-7; 14 nucleotides align to TRBD2. V trimming: 5 bases; J trimming: 6 bases; junction bases outside the gene matches: 3. Germline V gene lookup returns CDR1 SNHLY and CDR2 FYNNEI. There are 14 residues in the CDR3. The CDR3 here is CASSKGLAGGEQYV. The CDR3 bases are TGTGCCAGCAGTAAAGGACTAGCGGGAGGCGAGCAGTACGTC.

The chain has TRBV7-9 and TRBJ1-2, with 7 bases matching TRBD1. After removal of 0 bases from V and 7 bases from J, the junction contained 11 bases not matched to a gene. The CDR3 extends over 16 amino acids. Germline loops: CDR1 SEHNR, CDR2 FQNEAQ (reference sequence). The CDR3 spells CASSLAPDRAYLGYTF. The CDR3 nucleotides read TGTGCCAGCAGCTTAGCCCCCGACAGGGCCTACCTTGGCTACACCTTC.

This chain links TRBV4-1 with TRBJ2-6; TRBD2 matches 15 bases. V was pared by 0 bases and J by 0 bases, with 6 bases of the junction left unmatched. From germline, CDR1 is MGHRA and CDR2 YSYEKL. The CDR3 runs to 21 residues. The DNA of the CDR3 is TGCGCCAGCAGCCAAGAAGGGACTAGCGGGAGGACTAGCTCTGGGGCCAACGTCCTGACTTTC. It yields the protein CASSQEGTSGRTSSGANVLTF.

A remark on this clone: Other DNA sequences of this sample code for an identical CDR3. This chain links TRBV4-1 with TRBJ1-2, with D possibly being TRBD1 (6 bases). This CDR3 has 15 residues. Germline lookup yields CDR1 MGHRA and CDR2 YSYEKL. Trimming pared 0 bases from V and 3 bases from J, leaving 11 bases between. CDR3 sequence (DNA): TGCGCCAGCAGCCAAGAAGGGGGTTGGGACTATGGCTACACCTTC. This codes for CASSQEGGWDYGYTF.

The genes are TRBV28 and TRBJ2-7; D uncertain. The CDR3 has 13 amino acids. The ends were cut back, 3 bases at V and 12 bases at J, with 18 bases in the middle. Germline V gene lookup returns CDR1 MDHEN and CDR2 SYDVKM. The CDR3 nucleotides read TGTGCCAGCAGTTTGGCTAGAAAGCGCGCGTGGTACTTC. Residues: CASSLARKRAWYF.

The rearrangement joins TRBV6-5 to TRBJ2-7; TRBD2 matches at 10 bases. The germline V gene has CDR1 MNHEY and CDR2 SVGAGI. The trim removed 2 bases at V and 5 bases at J, leaving 6 bases unmatched. This CDR3 has 15 amino acids. This CDR3 is CASSYTSGITNEQYF. CDR3 bases: TGTGCCAGCAGTTACACTAGCGGGATCACAAACGAGCAGTACTTC.

This clone occurred a few times. CDR3 bases: TGCGCCAGCAGTGGGACAGGGTCCTATGGCTACACCTTC. Protein: CASSGTGSYGYTF. V usage is TRBV10-1 and J usage is TRBJ1-2; 8 positions match TRBD1. There are 13 residues in the CDR3. The germline V gene encodes CDR1 WNHNN and CDR2 SYGVQD (reference sequence). Trimming removed 4 bases from V and 4 bases from J; junction bases left unmatched: 2.